This T cell receptor (beta chain) derives from a study of shared clonotypes between healthy human individuals. The study's findings and limits: The naive CD4 repertoires of a few donors were compared, and around 4.7% of clonotypes were shared.

Trimming took 10 bases from V and 2 from J, leaving 15 bases between them. The CDR3 loop spans 13 amino acids. Germline V gene sequence: CDR1 ENHRY, CDR2 SYGVKD. Naive CD8 cells, CD45RO-negative and positively selected for CCR7, excluded terminally differentiated effector memory CD45RA+ cells. Participating donors were healthy, HIV-negative adults free of recent acute infections or vaccinations. Worth noting for this clone: What it binds is not known.

Clones were sequenced by immunoSEQ multiplex PCR, and TCRdb holds only the in-frame ones, with some missing. Counted here are about 680,000 clones, approximately 90% occurring once; the ten biggest clones make up roughly 24%. The chain has TRBV10-3 and TRBJ2-7; maybe TRBD2 (6 bases). The receptor's source is a man aged 25-45 years in good health. Sequenced: naive CD8+ T cells sorted from blood. The CDR3 spells CATAGTGTYEQYF. CDR3 DNA: TGTGCCACGGCGGGGACGGGAACCTACGAGCAGTACTTC.